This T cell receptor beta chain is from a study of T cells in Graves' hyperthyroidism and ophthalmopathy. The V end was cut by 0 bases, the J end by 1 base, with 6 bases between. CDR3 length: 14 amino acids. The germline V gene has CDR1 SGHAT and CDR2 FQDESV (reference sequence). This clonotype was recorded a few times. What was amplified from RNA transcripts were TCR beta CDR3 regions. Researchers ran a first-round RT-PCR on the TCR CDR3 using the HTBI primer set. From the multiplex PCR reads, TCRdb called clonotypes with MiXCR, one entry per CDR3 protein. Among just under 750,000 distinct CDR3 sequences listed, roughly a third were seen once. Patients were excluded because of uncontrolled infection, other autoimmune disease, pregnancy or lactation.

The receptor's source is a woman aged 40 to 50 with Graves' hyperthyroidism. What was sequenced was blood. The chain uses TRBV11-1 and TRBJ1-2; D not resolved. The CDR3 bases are TGTGCCAGCAGCTTAGCCGGAATTAACTATGGCTACACCTTC. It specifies CASSLAGINYGYTF.